Presented here are 19 T cell receptor beta chains from one specimen sequenced in a study of response to subunit inactivated influenza vaccine (dated by TCRdb to 2016 to 2019). Library creation used RT-PCR. Sequenced using an Illumina HiSeq 2500. TCRdb took the public reads, trimmed them with fastp at Q25, ran MiXCR for clone calling and kept in-frame beta chains. Every entry covers one CDR3 protein and lists the most common genes and DNA from its rows. The sample table contains more than 150,000 distinct CDR3 sequences; only one count was recorded for about 10% of them. The ten largest clones add up to around 33% of the sample. The sample consisted of CD8+ T cells sorted from PBMCs, taken around 2 years after vaccination. The receptors were gathered from a man between 45 and 75 years old who received an inactivated influenza vaccine. Donor details come from another sample of the same person, matched by shared clones.

As regards this clonotype: One junction end disagrees with the germline gene, perhaps due to a read error. The rearrangement joins TRBV30 to TRBJ2-7; 10 bases align to TRBD2. The CDR3 spans 13 residues. Germline CDR1 reads GTSNPN; CDR2 reads SVGIG (reference sequence). This CDR3 reads CAWKGLASYGQYF. The CDR3 DNA is TGTGCCTGGAAGGGACTAGCGAGTTACGGGCAGTACTTC.

This clonotype was detected only a few times. The chain recombines TRBV27 with TRBJ2-2; 7 bases are shared with TRBD1. The CDR3 has 16 amino acids. Germline V gives CDR1 MNHEY, CDR2 SMNVEV (reference sequence). Germline trimming cut 5 bases from V and 0 bases from J; bases unmatched to any gene: 6. The CDR3 region is CASSPSGTANTGELFF. The CDR3, as DNA: TGTGCCAGCAGTCCCTCCGGGACAGCGAACACCGGGGAGCTGTTTTTT.

This clonotype was observed a handful of times. V usage is TRBV6-1 and J usage is TRBJ2-1, with TRBD1 identical over 12 bases. Trimming at V came to 5 bases and at J to 6 bases, leaving 5 bases not matched to a gene. CDR1 MNHNS and CDR2 SASEGT come from the germline V gene. The CDR3 loop spans 15 amino acids. The CDR3 nucleotides read TGTGCCAGCAGTCTGGGACAGGGGGCTCTCAATGAGCAGTTCTTC. This sequence encodes CASSLGQGALNEQFF.

V gene TRBV28 combines with J gene TRBJ2-5; 8 bases are shared with TRBD2. Germline loops: CDR1 MDHEN, CDR2 SYDVKM. Trimming cost V 5 bases and J 1 base; bases outside gene matches: 3. The CDR3 extends over 14 amino acids. CDR3 residues: CASSERGGQETQYF. The CDR3 DNA reads as TGTGCCAGCAGTGAACGGGGGGGCCAAGAGACCCAGTACTTC.

This clonotype came up a few times. The chain joins TRBV12-3 or TRBV12-4 to TRBJ1-1; the match to TRBD1 covers 9 bases. Losses at the gene ends were 1 base for V and 4 bases for J; bases not matched to a gene: 13. The CDR3 spans 18 residues. The CDR3 protein is CASSLGVTGGLYRTEAFF. In DNA form, the CDR3 reads TGTGCCAGCAGTTTAGGGGTCACAGGGGGCTTGTACCGCACTGAAGCTTTCTTT.

This clonotype was counted only a few times. The rearrangement uses TRBV4-1 and TRBJ1-2, with D maybe TRBD1 (5 bases). The CDR3 is 15 residues long. CDR1 is MGHRA, CDR2 YSYEKL, per germline. V dropped 1 base and J dropped 4 bases, with 13 bases sitting between them. This chain's CDR3 is CASSQVQGSGYGYTF. CDR3 nucleotide sequence: TGCGCCAGCAGCCAAGTGCAGGGCAGTGGCTATGGCTACACCTTC.

This clonotype was counted a single time. This chain connects TRBV4-3 to TRBJ2-7; 9 positions agree with TRBD1. This CDR3 is 16 amino acids long. Germline assignment: CDR1 LGHNA and CDR2 YSLEER. Unmatched junction bases numbered 17, after V lost 7 bases and J lost 7 bases. The CDR3 loop reads CASKRNREQGAAEQYF. The CDR3 region has the DNA TGCGCCAGCAAGAGAAATCGGGAACAGGGGGCGGCGGAGCAGTACTTC.

J is TRBJ2-5 and V is TRBV6-5, with 7 positions matching TRBD2. This CDR3 is built from 14 residues. J was trimmed by 1 base and V by 2 bases; bases with no gene match: 1. The germline gives CDR1 MNHEY, CDR2 SVGAGI. The CDR3 sequence is CASSYERGQETQYF. The CDR3 nucleotides read TGTGCCAGCAGTTACGAGCGGGGCCAAGAGACCCAGTACTTC.

This clonotype has more than one count but fewer than ten. This chain joins TRBV9 and TRBJ2-1; D is ambiguous. Germline CDR1 SGDLS, CDR2 YYNGEE. The germline V and J ends were trimmed by 0 bases and 7 bases, with 8 bases remaining between them. CDR3 size: 13 residues. DNA for the CDR3: TGTGCCAGCAGCGTAGTAGGCCTTAATGAGCAGTTCTTC. This translates into CASSVVGLNEQFF.

This clonotype has just a few counts. The chain is built from TRBV6-1 and TRBJ2-1, with 7 nucleotides matching TRBD1. The germline gives CDR1 MNHNS, CDR2 SASEGT. The CDR3 is 15 residues long. J gave up 0 bases and V 6 bases, and 5 bases lay outside the gene matches. The CDR3, as DNA: TGTGCCAGCAGGGGACAGTTCCTCTCCTACAATGAGCAGTTCTTC. This encodes CASRGQFLSYNEQFF.

This sequence joins TRBV4-2 and TRBJ2-7; the D gene is possibly TRBD2 (6 bases). This CDR3 has 16 amino acids. The ends were cut back, 5 bases at V and 1 base at J, with 18 bases in the middle. Per the germline V gene, CDR1 is LGHNA and CDR2 is YNFKEQ. The CDR3 is CASSSLFSGLSYEQYF. The CDR3 DNA sequence: TGTGCCAGCAGCTCCCTGTTCAGCGGGCTTTCCTACGAGCAGTACTTC.

This clonotype showed up many times. This chain joins TRBV6-2 or TRBV6-3 and TRBJ2-1; 9 positions match TRBD2. CDR1 and CDR2 from the germline V gene are MNHEY and SVGEGT. CDR3 length: 15 residues. V was pared by 3 bases and J by 4 bases, with 4 bases of the junction left unmatched. CDR3 loop: CASSYSLAGYNEQFF. The CDR3 DNA is TGTGCCAGCAGTTATTCCCTAGCGGGGTACAATGAGCAGTTCTTC.

The chain has TRBV4-1 and TRBJ2-2; TRBD2 matches at 10 bases. The CDR3 has 17 amino acids. The germline CDR1 and CDR2 sequences are MGHRA and YSYEKL. With 1 base clipped from V and 2 bases from J, the junction kept 4 bases outside the gene matches. CDR3 DNA: TGCGCCAGCAGCCAAGGATGGACTAGCGGAAACACCGGGGAGCTGTTTTTT. This gives the protein CASSQGWTSGNTGELFF.

The chain has TRBV7-6 and TRBJ2-3, with 9 bases aligning to TRBD2. Germline V CDR1 and CDR2: SGHVS, FNYEAQ. Trimming removed 4 bases from V and 4 bases from J; junction bases left unmatched: 18. This CDR3 region has 19 residues. This CDR3 is CASSWDSGNGTSFSDTQYF. CDR3 nucleotides: TGTGCCAGCAGCTGGGACTCAGGGAATGGGACTAGCTTCTCAGATACGCAGTATTTT.

This sequence joins TRBV10-3 and TRBJ2-7, with D maybe TRBD1 (6 bases). Germline CDR1 reads ENHRY; CDR2 reads SYGVKD. CDR3 length: 14 residues. Trimming pared 3 bases from V and 3 bases from J, leaving 12 bases between. Here the CDR3 reads CAISDPGHSYEQYF. For the CDR3, the DNA is TGTGCCATCAGTGACCCGGGACATAGCTACGAGCAGTACTTC.

This clonotype was detected many times. The gene calls are TRBV6-4 and TRBJ2-1; D uncertain. The V gene's germline CDR1 is MRHNA and CDR2 SNTAGT. The CDR3 length is 12 residues. V lost 6 bases and J 7 bases, leaving 10 bases between the germline ends. This CDR3 reads CASRKQWNEQFF. The CDR3 DNA sequence: TGTGCCAGCAGGAAGCAGTGGAATGAGCAGTTCTTC.

This clonotype showed up many times. The chain carries TRBV12-3 or TRBV12-4 and TRBJ1-2; D is unresolved. The CDR3 runs to 17 residues. V lost 3 bases to trimming and J lost 4 bases, with 21 bases between them. CDR3 sequence reads: CASSLRQSEQFFYGYTF. The CDR3 coding sequence is TGTGCCAGCAGTTTGAGGCAGTCCGAACAATTTTTCTATGGCTACACCTTC.

This chain connects TRBV3-1 to TRBJ2-1; TRBD2 matches at 8 bases. The CDR3 length is 15 residues. Losses at the gene ends were 1 base for V and 6 bases for J; bases not matched to a gene: 5. Germline lookup yields CDR1 LGHDT and CDR2 YNNKEL (reference sequence). The CDR3 spells CASSQVSGSGNEQFF. The CDR3 DNA reads TGTGCCAGCAGCCAAGTGAGCGGGAGTGGCAATGAGCAGTTCTTC.

This clonotype came up a few times. The V and J genes are TRBV5-1 and TRBJ2-3; 9 nucleotides line up with TRBD2. V dropped 2 bases and J dropped 0; count of bases not matched to a gene: 13. CDR1 and CDR2 (germline): SGHRS, YFSETQ. The CDR3 runs 19 residues. CDR3 in DNA: TGCGCCAGCAGCTTCTTAGCGGGAGTCCCAACCTTAAGCACAGATACGCAGTATTTT. Residues: CASSFLAGVPTLSTDTQYF.